This T cell receptor (beta chain) came from a study of blood T cells in healthy people across ages. Germline V gene lookup returns CDR1 SGHAT and CDR2 FQNNGV. V gave up 4 bases and J gave up 7 bases; unmatched junction bases: 23. CDR3 size: 19 residues. The study isolated at least 7 million PBMCs from each sample. A second roughly 6 to 11 cycle PCR used barcoded and J-beta primers. TCRdb processed the 5' RACE reads anew with MiXCR; each CDR3 protein has one entry. This sample carries about 1.5 million distinct CDR3 sequences, 35% to 45% of them seen once, and the ten largest clones take around 4%. Sequencing input: blood. The V and J genes are TRBV11-2 and TRBJ2-7, with 9 nucleotides matching TRBD2. The receptor comes from a woman aged 18-29 years in good health. The CDR3 sequence: CASSSTMAWGRGGLNEQYF. CDR3 DNA: TGTGCCAGCAGCTCCACTATGGCGTGGGGGCGGGGGGGGTTGAATGAGCAGTACTTC.